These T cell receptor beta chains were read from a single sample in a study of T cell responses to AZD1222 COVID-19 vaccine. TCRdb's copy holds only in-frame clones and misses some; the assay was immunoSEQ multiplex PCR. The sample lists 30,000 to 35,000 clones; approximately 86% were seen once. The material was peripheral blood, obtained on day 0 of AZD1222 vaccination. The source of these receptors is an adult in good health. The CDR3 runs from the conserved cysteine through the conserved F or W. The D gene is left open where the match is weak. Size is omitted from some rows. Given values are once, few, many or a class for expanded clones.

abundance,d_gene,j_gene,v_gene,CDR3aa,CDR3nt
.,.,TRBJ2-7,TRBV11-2,CASSFRSSYEQYF,TGTGCCAGCAGCTTCCGTAGCTCCTACGAGCAGTACTTC
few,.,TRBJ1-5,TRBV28,CASRVGGLWQPQHF,TGTGCCAGCAGGGTCGGGGGCCTGTGGCAGCCCCAGCATTTT
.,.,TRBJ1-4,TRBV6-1,CASSEGRAVNEKLFF,TGTGCCAGCAGTGAAGGGAGGGCGGTTAATGAAAAACTGTTTTTT
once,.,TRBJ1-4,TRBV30,CARGVGYATNEKLFF,TGTGCCCGCGGCGTAGGGTATGCAACTAATGAAAAACTGTTTTTT
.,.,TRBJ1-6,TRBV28,CASSLGGSSPLHF,TGTGCCAGCAGTTTAGGGGGGAGTTCACCCCTCCACTTT
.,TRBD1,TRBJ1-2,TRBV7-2,CASTLTGNYGYTF,TGTGCCAGCACCTTGACAGGGAACTATGGCTACACCTTC
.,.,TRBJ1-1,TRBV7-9,CASSLGGGTEAFF,TGTGCCAGCAGCTTAGGAGGGGGCACTGAAGCTTTCTTT
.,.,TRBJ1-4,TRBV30,CACTSTGGGEKLFF,TGTGCCTGCACTTCTACGGGGGGCGGAGAAAAACTGTTTTTT
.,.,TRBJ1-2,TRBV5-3,CATPQSAYGYTF,TGTGCCACACCGCAGTCGGCCTATGGCTACACCTTC
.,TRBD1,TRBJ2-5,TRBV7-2,CASSLAGTGEETQYF,TGTGCCAGCAGCTTAGCCGGGACAGGGGAAGAGACCCAGTACTTC
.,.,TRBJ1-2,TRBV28,CASSADDGGGTF,TGTGCCAGCAGTGCGGACGACGGAGGAGGAACCTTC
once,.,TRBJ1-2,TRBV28,CASSFPVGGVGGYTF,TGTGCCAGCAGTTTCCCCGTGGGGGGCGTTGGAGGCTACACCTTC
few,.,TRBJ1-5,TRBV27,CASNPTPAGYSNQPQHF,TGTGCCAGCAACCCCACACCCGCTGGGTATAGCAATCAGCCCCAGCATTTT